The 7 T cell receptor beta chains below come from one sample, sequenced in a study of blood T cells in healthy people across ages. It was with a sample-barcoded 5' primer and a J-beta primer mix that a second PCR of roughly 7 to 12 cycles was run. TCRdb analysed the 5' RACE reads with MiXCR anew, one entry per CDR3 protein. The table has some 1.5 million distinct CDR3 sequences, approximately 30% seen once; the top ten hold 6.5% to 8.5%. Sample: blood. These receptors originate from a woman in her 30s in good health.

Here the CDR3 DNA reads TGTGCCAGCAGGGCCGGGACTCGGTATGGCTACACCTTC. It specifies CASRAGTRYGYTF. J is TRBJ1-2 and V is TRBV12-3 or TRBV12-4; the D gene is possibly TRBD1 (5 bases). The CDR3 has 13 amino acids. With 6 bases removed from V and 5 bases from J, the gap between germline ends came to 13 bases.

This clonotype was seen repeatedly, ten times or more. This chain connects TRBV20-1 to TRBJ1-2, with D unresolved. The CDR3 covers 13 residues. V was cut by 5 bases and J by 4 bases, with 14 bases left in between. The germline gives CDR1 DFQATT, CDR2 SNEGSKA (reference sequence). CDR3 bases: TGCAGTGCTCGCCCGGGCGTTAGCTATGGCTACACCTTC. Its protein is CSARPGVSYGYTF.

This clonotype has at least ten counts. The chain links TRBV2 to TRBJ2-7; D gene unclear. CDR3 length: 11 residues. The ends were cut back, 4 bases at V and 6 bases at J, with 7 bases in the middle. Germline CDR1 SNHLY, CDR2 FYNNEI. The CDR3 DNA reads TGTGCCAGCAGTGGCAACTCCGAGCAGTACTTC. Amino acid sequence: CASSGNSEQYF.

The V gene is TRBV6-6, the J gene TRBJ1-1, with D hard to call. The length of the CDR3 is 11 residues. Looked up from germline, CDR1 is MNHNY and CDR2 is SVGAGI (reference sequence). Trimming removed 4 bases at V and 4 bases at J, with 4 bases between. In DNA, the CDR3 is TGTGCCAGCAGTTGGACCACTGAAGCTTTCTTT. Translating it yields CASSWTTEAFF.

This clonotype occurred a few times. The chain is built from TRBV6-6 and TRBJ2-7; D is perhaps TRBD1 (5 bases). Trimming removed 6 bases from V and 3 bases from J, with 21 bases in between. The CDR3 has 16 amino acids. From germline, CDR1 is MNHNY and CDR2 SVGAGI (reference sequence). CDR3 DNA: TGTGCCAGCAGCCAAGCTAGGGGCGCCTTGATCTACGAGCAGTACTTC. Protein sequence: CASSQARGALIYEQYF.

This clonotype has a handful of counts. The chain recombines TRBV7-3 with TRBJ2-1; TRBD2 matches at 11 bases. V was clipped by 8 bases and J by 4 bases; unmatched bases: 7. The CDR3 is 15 residues long. Germline V gives CDR1 SGHTA, CDR2 FQGTGA. CDR3 sequence: CASCAGTSGYNEQFF. The CDR3, as DNA: TGTGCCAGCTGTGCCGGGACTAGCGGATACAATGAGCAGTTCTTC.

The chain links TRBV24-1 to TRBJ1-1, with D possibly TRBD1 on 5 matching bases. From germline, CDR1 is KGHDR and CDR2 SFDVKD. The CDR3 runs to 15 residues. With 4 bases removed from V and 1 base from J, the gap between germline ends came to 12 bases. The CDR3 loop reads CATSEGGTKNTEAFF. As DNA, the CDR3 is TGTGCCACCAGTGAAGGAGGGACTAAGAACACTGAAGCTTTCTTT.